These 25 T cell receptor beta chains were all obtained from the same sample, sequenced in a study of cytomegalovirus exposure and HLA in healthy donors. The study ran its PCR with 60 Vbeta and 13 Jbeta primers. TCRdb keeps only in-frame clones here, not all; method: immunoSEQ multiplex PCR. The profile shows some 150,000 clones, about 61% of them singletons. Material: PBMCs. The receptor set was obtained from a woman aged 40 to 50 in good health and CMV-seronegative.

This clone was counted a few times. V gene TRBV7-9 combines with J gene TRBJ2-4; TRBD1 agrees at 9 bases. Germline V gene lookup returns CDR1 SEHNR and CDR2 FQNEAQ (reference sequence). With 5 bases clipped from V and 4 bases from J, the junction kept 9 bases outside the gene matches. This CDR3 contains 16 residues. The CDR3 sequence is CASSLSDRGSKNIQYF. Written as DNA, the CDR3 is TGTGCCAGCAGCCTATCTGACAGGGGGTCAAAAAACATTCAGTACTTC.

The chain is built from TRBV7-9 and TRBJ2-7, with 7 bases matching TRBD1. CDR1 is SEHNR and CDR2 is FQNEAQ in the germline V gene (reference sequence). Losses at the gene ends were 4 bases for V and 5 bases for J; bases not matched to a gene: 11. This CDR3 contains 15 residues. The CDR3 DNA reads as TGTGCCAGCAGCTCCAAAACCGGGACAGACAACGAGCAGTACTTC. Encoded protein: CASSSKTGTDNEQYF.

This chain links TRBV6-5 with TRBJ1-3; D uncertain. CDR3 size: 15 residues. CDR1 and CDR2 from the germline V gene are MNHEY and SVGAGI. The V and J ends lost 6 bases and 0 bases respectively, with 12 bases between them. The CDR3 DNA reads as TGTGCCAGCAGCGAGGATCATAACTCTGGAAACACCATATATTTT. Protein: CASSEDHNSGNTIYF.

This clone has a handful of counts. This rearrangement joins TRBV7-3 to TRBJ1-1; D is possibly TRBD1 (5 bases). Germline loops: CDR1 SGHTA, CDR2 FQGTGA. The length of the CDR3 is 15 residues. V was clipped by 5 bases and J by 4 bases, with 17 bases between them. Written as DNA, the CDR3 is TGTGCCAGCAGCCCCTTCGGGGGGGTGGCCACTGAAGCTTTCTTT. This codes for CASSPFGGVATEAFF.

This chain connects TRBV27 to TRBJ2-7; 7 bases are shared with TRBD1. The CDR3 extends over 14 amino acids. From germline, CDR1 is MNHEY and CDR2 SMNVEV (reference sequence). Trimming removed 5 bases from V and 2 bases from J; junction bases left unmatched: 6. The CDR3 is CASSPEDRAYEQYF. DNA of the CDR3: TGTGCCAGCAGTCCCGAAGACAGGGCCTACGAGCAGTACTTC.

The chain joins TRBV5-5 to TRBJ2-3; D ambiguous. The germline gives CDR1 SGHKS, CDR2 YYEKEE (reference sequence). The CDR3 runs to 12 residues. V shed 0 bases and J shed 11 bases, with 10 bases lying between them. In nucleotides, the CDR3 is TGTGCCAGCAGCTTGGAAGCTCCAAAGCAGTATTTT. Its protein product is CASSLEAPKQYF.

This clone appeared a few times. V and J are TRBV25-1 and TRBJ1-1; 9 bases match TRBD1. J was trimmed by 0 bases and V by 4 bases; bases with no gene match: 9. The CDR3 runs to 17 residues. Germline V gene lookup returns CDR1 MGHDK and CDR2 SYGVNS. The CDR3 loop reads CASSGGTGRSMNTEAFF. As DNA, the CDR3 is TGTGCCAGCAGTGGGGGGACAGGGAGGTCCATGAACACTGAAGCTTTCTTT.

The chain joins TRBV5-1 to TRBJ2-5; D is possibly TRBD2 (6 bases). Trimming took off 4 bases at V and 5 bases at J, with 18 bases between the two ends. The germline CDR1 and CDR2 sequences are SGHRS and YFSETQ. The CDR3 covers 15 residues. This CDR3 reads CASSLASAGWETQYF. Written as DNA, the CDR3 is TGCGCCAGCAGCCTAGCCAGTGCGGGGTGGGAGACCCAGTACTTC.

V is TRBV6-6 and J is TRBJ2-2; 9 bases are shared with TRBD2. The CDR3 runs 16 residues. J lost 9 bases, V lost 6 bases, and 14 bases had no gene match. Per the germline V gene, CDR1 is MNHNY and CDR2 is SVGAGI (reference sequence). The chain's CDR3 is CASSYGRGGVPRELFF. CDR3 DNA sequence: TGTGCCAGCAGCTACGGGCGGGGGGGGGTCCCCCGGGAGCTGTTTTTT.

The J gene is TRBJ2-7, the V gene TRBV21-1; the table's D call, TRBD1, has no DNA check behind it. TRBV21-1 is annotated as a pseudogene. This CDR3 is built from 16 residues. The CDR3 is CASSKGGRDSVSEQYF. CDR3 DNA: TGTGCCAGCAGCAAAGGGGGGCGGGACAGCGTCAGTGAGCAGTACTTC.

This sequence joins TRBV4-3 and TRBJ2-3; 9 bases agree with TRBD1. This CDR3 is 17 amino acids long. V was clipped by 1 base and J by 2 bases; unmatched bases: 7. Germline values: CDR1 LGHNA, CDR2 YSLEER. The CDR3: CASSQGDRQGVTDTQYF. CDR3 coding DNA: TGCGCCAGCAGCCAAGGGGATAGACAGGGGGTCACAGATACGCAGTATTTT.

This rearrangement joins TRBV15 to TRBJ2-1, with 7 bases aligning to TRBD2. Germline V CDR1 and CDR2: LNHNV, YYDKDF (reference sequence). V trimming: 3 bases; J trimming: 9 bases; junction bases outside the gene matches: 8. CDR3 length: 14 residues. CDR3 nucleotide sequence: TGTGCCACCAGCAGTCGGATCGGGAGGAGTGAGCAGTTCTTC. This translates into CATSSRIGRSEQFF.

The sample holds a few counts of this clone. This sequence joins TRBV4-1 and TRBJ2-5; 16 bases agree with TRBD2. Trimming took 3 bases from V and 5 from J; bases not matched to a gene: 3. The CDR3 is 16 amino acids. Germline CDR1 is MGHRA and CDR2 is YSYEKL. This CDR3 reads CASSQGLAGGPETQYF. As DNA, the CDR3 is TGCGCCAGCAGCCAGGGACTAGCGGGGGGGCCTGAGACCCAGTACTTC.

V is TRBV30 and J is TRBJ1-2, with D unresolved. Germline V gives CDR1 GTSNPN, CDR2 SVGIG (reference sequence). This CDR3 is 12 amino acids long. V was clipped by 2 bases and J by 2 bases, with 6 bases between them. CDR3 nucleotide sequence: TGTGCCTGGAGTCCAGAAAACTATGGCTACACCTTC. Protein product: CAWSPENYGYTF.

The chain combines TRBV30 with TRBJ1-1; D might be TRBD1 (6 bases). Germline loops: CDR1 GTSNPN, CDR2 SVGIG (reference sequence). V lost 5 bases to trimming and J lost 2 bases, with 12 bases between them. The CDR3 covers 13 residues. In DNA form, the CDR3 reads TGTGCCTGGTTTCCACAGGGTAACACTGAAGCTTTCTTT. Translated, it gives CAWFPQGNTEAFF.

The rearrangement joins TRBV7-7 to TRBJ2-7; D is ambiguous. The CDR3 is 13 amino acids. Trimming removed 5 bases at V and 1 base at J, with 9 bases between. Per germline, CDR1 SSHAT and CDR2 FNYEAQ (reference sequence). The CDR3 sequence: CASSPQDSYEQYF. The CDR3 DNA reads as TGTGCCAGCAGCCCTCAGGATTCCTACGAGCAGTACTTC.

This clone was observed a single time. Other nucleotide sequences in the sample specify the same CDR3. The chain carries TRBV27 and TRBJ1-5; D is perhaps TRBD1 (6 bases). The CDR3 has 14 amino acids. Germline V gene lookup returns CDR1 MNHEY and CDR2 SMNVEV (reference sequence). Trimming stripped 4 bases from V and 0 bases from J, with 7 bases between. The DNA of the CDR3 is TGTGCCAGCAGTTCCAGGGGTAGCAATCAGCCCCAGCATTTT. This gives the protein CASSSRGSNQPQHF.

The rearrangement links TRBV6-5 to TRBJ1-2; tentative D call: TRBD1 (5 bases). CDR3 length equals 16 residues. Trimming shortened V by 2 bases and J by 2 bases, and 15 bases separated the two germline ends. Germline V gives CDR1 MNHEY, CDR2 SVGAGI. DNA for the CDR3: TGTGCCAGCAGTTACGATAGACAGCCCACCAACTATGGCTACACCTTC. Translation gives CASSYDRQPTNYGYTF.

The chain carries TRBV19 and TRBJ2-2, with unresolved D. This CDR3 region has 14 residues. Germline V gives CDR1 LNHDA, CDR2 SQIVND (reference sequence). V lost 7 bases and J 2 bases, leaving 11 bases between the germline ends. DNA for the CDR3: TGTGCCAGTAATCGTCACATTAACACCGGGGAGCTGTTTTTT. This codes for CASNRHINTGELFF. The variable domain in full, completed from reference TRBV19 and TRBJ2-2, reads DGGITQSPKYLFRKEGQNVTLSCEQNLNHDAMYWYRQDPGQGLRLIYYSQIVNDFQKGDIAEGYSVSREKKESFPLTVTSAQKNPTAFYLCASNRHINTGELFFGEGSRLTVL.

The genes are TRBV7-3 and TRBJ2-1; D call uncertain. Trimming removed 0 bases at V and 7 bases at J, with 13 bases between. The CDR3 loop spans 15 amino acids. CDR1 is SGHTA and CDR2 is FQGTGA in the germline V gene. The CDR3 region has the DNA TGTGCCAGCAGCTTAACAGACCTTAGCAAAAATGAGCAGTTCTTC. Translating it yields CASSLTDLSKNEQFF.

Notes on this clone: One junction end disagrees with the germline gene, perhaps due to a read error. Other DNA variants within this sample encode the same CDR3. The V gene is TRBV5-1, the J gene TRBJ1-1, with D hard to call. The CDR3 spans 14 residues. In germline, CDR1 is SGHRS, CDR2 YFSETQ. The CDR3 nucleotides are TGCGCCAGCAGCTTGGACAGTGACAACACTGAGGCTTTCTTT. Amino acids: CASSLDSDNTEAFF.

In this sample, this clone turned up once. The rearrangement links TRBV2 to TRBJ2-2; 10 nucleotides match TRBD2. Germline lookup yields CDR1 SNHLY and CDR2 FYNNEI. The junction had 6 bases not matched to a gene; V was cut back by 7 bases and J by 7 bases. This CDR3 spans 14 amino acids. The CDR3: CASNQRGGIGELFF. The CDR3, as DNA: TGTGCCAGCAACCAGCGGGGGGGCATCGGGGAGCTGTTTTTT.

This clone was picked up a small number of times. The genes are TRBV2 and TRBJ2-1; 9 bases are a match to TRBD1. The CDR3 is 15 amino acids. J gave up 9 bases and V 7 bases, and 13 bases lay outside the gene matches. Germline V lookup: CDR1 SNHLY, CDR2 FYNNEI. The CDR3 region has the DNA TGTGCCAGCAAAAGCGGGACAGGGCCCAACAGTGAGCAGTTCTTC. Translated, it gives CASKSGTGPNSEQFF. The complete variable domain, with remaining parts taken from reference TRBV2 and TRBJ2-1, reads EPEVTQTPSHQVTQMGQEVILRCVPISNHLYFYWYRQILGQKVEFLVSFYNNEISEKSEIFDDQFSVERPDGSNFTLKIRSTKLEDSAMYFCASKSGTGPNSEQFFGPGTRLTVL.

This clone showed up just a few times. V and J are TRBV19 and TRBJ1-4, with D possibly TRBD1 on 6 matching bases. Per the germline V gene, CDR1 is LNHDA and CDR2 is SQIVND (reference sequence). The CDR3 sequence is 15 residues long. Trimming removed 8 bases at V and 1 base at J, with 14 bases between. The CDR3 DNA reads as TGTGCCAGTCGGACAGTTTGGGAAACTAATGAAAAACTGTTTTTT. It translates to CASRTVWETNEKLFF.

With regard to this clone: Within the sample, other DNA sequences also encode this same CDR3. This rearrangement joins TRBV18 to TRBJ2-5; TRBD1 matches at 7 bases. The germline V gene encodes CDR1 KGHSH and CDR2 LQKENI. This CDR3 spans 14 amino acids. Trimming at V came to 2 bases and at J to 2 bases, leaving 2 bases not matched to a gene. CDR3 sequence (DNA): TGTGCCAGCTCACCAAGGGACAGTCAAGAGACCCAGTACTTC. This encodes CASSPRDSQETQYF.